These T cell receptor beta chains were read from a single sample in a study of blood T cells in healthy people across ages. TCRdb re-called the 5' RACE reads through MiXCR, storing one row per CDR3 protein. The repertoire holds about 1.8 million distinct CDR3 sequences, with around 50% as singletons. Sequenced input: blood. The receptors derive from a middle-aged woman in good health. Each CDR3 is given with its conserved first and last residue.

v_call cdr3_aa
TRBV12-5 CASGLNGWSYNEQFF
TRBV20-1 CSAREAGNQPQHF
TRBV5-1 CASSLDPTSVSTDTQYF
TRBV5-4 CASSPGQGSHSGANVLTF
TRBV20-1 CSARLRRFNYGYTF
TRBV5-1 CASSSNSGTNEQFF
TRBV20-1 CSASGTETNYGYTF
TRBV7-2 CASSLITGGGYTF
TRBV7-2 CASSFRLANTYEQYF
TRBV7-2 CASSYRTGGYNEQFF
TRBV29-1 CSVEDGLAGSFSYNEQFF